This TCR beta chain was recorded in a study of blood T cell repertoires in COVID-19. TCRdb keeps only in-frame clones here, not all; method: immunoSEQ multiplex PCR. The table shows about 280,000 clones, with approximately 78% occurring only once. The CDR3 spans 12 residues. V shed 0 bases and J shed 11 bases, with 10 bases lying between them. Germline CDR1 SGHNT, CDR2 YENEEA. The specimen sequenced was PBMCs or T cells enriched from blood (not recorded which). This chain links TRBV11-3 with TRBJ1-1; tentative D call: TRBD1 (5 bases). The receptor's source is a man aged 40-49 years who had been exposed to COVID-19. The CDR3 is CASSLEGPEAFF. CDR3 nucleotide sequence: TGTGCCAGCAGCTTAGAGGGGCCGGAGGCTTTCTTT.